This TCR beta chain was captured in a study of T cells after somatic rescue of genetic block (dated by TCRdb to 2018 to 2021). Describing the broader study: The study assessed how robust, over the long term, a T-cell system was when the system had developed through somatic rescue of a genetic block in T-cell development.

Receptors were amplified or captured by the immunoSEQ multiplex PCR assay. The table was pulled from immuneACCESS by TCRdb, which kept in-frame rearrangements only. Such tables lose some clones; where checked, under half of the loss comes from unresolved V genes, and the rest has no known cause. The sample data list 12,000 or so clones, and nearly 80% of these were observed just once. The top ten clones comprise approximately 8% of the sample. To note about this clone: Its antigen is currently not known. The sample holds no much larger clone one base away, and base qualities are not on file.

Material: peripheral blood mononuclear cells (PBMCs). The TCR comes from a boy aged 10-17 years.

The nucleotides read TGTGCTAGTGGTTTGGGGAAAAACTACGAGCAGTACTTC. The resulting protein is CASGLGKNYEQYF. The sequence joins TRBV12-5 to TRBJ2-5, with no confidently assigned D gene. The J call may be mistaken, given a closer DNA end match to TRBJ2-7. The germline V gene gives CDR1 as LGHNT and CDR2 as FRNRAP. Including the terminal cysteine and phenylalanine, the CDR3 comprises 13 residues. The sequence is cut down to CDR3 DNA, 39 bases in frame from base 1.